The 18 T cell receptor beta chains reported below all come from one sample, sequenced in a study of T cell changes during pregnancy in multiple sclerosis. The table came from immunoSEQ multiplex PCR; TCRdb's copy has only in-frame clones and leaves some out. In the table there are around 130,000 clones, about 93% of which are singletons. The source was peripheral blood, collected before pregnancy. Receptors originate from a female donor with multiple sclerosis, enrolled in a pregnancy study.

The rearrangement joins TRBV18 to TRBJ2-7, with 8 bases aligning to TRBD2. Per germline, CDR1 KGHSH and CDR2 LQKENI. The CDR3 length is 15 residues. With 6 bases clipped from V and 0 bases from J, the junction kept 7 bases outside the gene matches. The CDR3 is CASSMSGGRSYEQYF. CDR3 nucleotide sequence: TGTGCCAGCTCCATGAGCGGGGGCCGCTCCTACGAGCAGTACTTC.

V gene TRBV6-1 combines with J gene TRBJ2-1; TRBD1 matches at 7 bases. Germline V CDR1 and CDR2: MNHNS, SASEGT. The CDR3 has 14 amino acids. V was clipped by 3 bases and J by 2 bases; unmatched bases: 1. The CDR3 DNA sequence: TGTGCCAGCAGTGAGGGACAGACCTACAATGAGCAGTTCTTC. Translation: CASSEGQTYNEQFF.

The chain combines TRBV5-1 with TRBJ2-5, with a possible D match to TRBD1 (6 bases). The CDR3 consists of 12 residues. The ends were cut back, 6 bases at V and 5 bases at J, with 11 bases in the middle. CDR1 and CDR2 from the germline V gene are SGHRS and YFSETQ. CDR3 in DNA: TGCGCCAGCACCCGAAGGGGGGAGACCCAGTACTTC. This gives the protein CASTRRGETQYF.

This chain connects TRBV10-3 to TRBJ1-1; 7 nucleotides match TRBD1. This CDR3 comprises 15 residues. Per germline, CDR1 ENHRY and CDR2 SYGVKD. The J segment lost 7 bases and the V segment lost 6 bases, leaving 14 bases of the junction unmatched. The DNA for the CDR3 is TGTGCCATCAGGCCCACTTTTGGACAGGCGGGTGAAGCTTTCTTT. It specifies CAIRPTFGQAGEAFF.

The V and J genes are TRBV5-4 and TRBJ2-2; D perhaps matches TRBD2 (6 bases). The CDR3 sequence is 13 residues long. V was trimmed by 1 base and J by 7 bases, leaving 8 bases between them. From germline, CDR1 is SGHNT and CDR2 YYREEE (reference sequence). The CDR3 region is CASSLYGSGELFF. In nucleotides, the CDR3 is TGTGCCAGCAGCTTGTACGGGAGCGGGGAGCTGTTTTTT.

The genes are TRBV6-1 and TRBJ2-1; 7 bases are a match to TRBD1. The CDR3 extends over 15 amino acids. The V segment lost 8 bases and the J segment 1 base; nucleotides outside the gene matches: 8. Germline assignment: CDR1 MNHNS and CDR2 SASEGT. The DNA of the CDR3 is TGTGCCAGCGACCTGACAGGGCATTCCTACAATGAGCAGTTCTTC. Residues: CASDLTGHSYNEQFF.

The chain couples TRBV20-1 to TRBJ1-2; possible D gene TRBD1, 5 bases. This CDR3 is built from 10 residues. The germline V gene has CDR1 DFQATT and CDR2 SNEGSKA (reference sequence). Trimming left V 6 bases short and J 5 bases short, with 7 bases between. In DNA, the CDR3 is TGCAGTGCGGCAGGGTATGGCTACACCTTC. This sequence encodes CSAAGYGYTF.

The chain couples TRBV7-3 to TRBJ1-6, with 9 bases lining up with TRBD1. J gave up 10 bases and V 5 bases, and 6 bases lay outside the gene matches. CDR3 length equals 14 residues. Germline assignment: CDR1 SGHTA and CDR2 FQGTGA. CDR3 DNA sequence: TGTGCCAGCAGCATGGACAGGGGATCCTCACCCCTCCACTTT. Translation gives CASSMDRGSSPLHF.

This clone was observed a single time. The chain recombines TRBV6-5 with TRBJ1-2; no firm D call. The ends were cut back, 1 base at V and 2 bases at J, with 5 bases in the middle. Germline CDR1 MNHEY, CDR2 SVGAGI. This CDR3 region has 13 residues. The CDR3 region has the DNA TGTGCCAGCAGTTACTTCCGGAACTATGGCTACACCTTC. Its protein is CASSYFRNYGYTF.

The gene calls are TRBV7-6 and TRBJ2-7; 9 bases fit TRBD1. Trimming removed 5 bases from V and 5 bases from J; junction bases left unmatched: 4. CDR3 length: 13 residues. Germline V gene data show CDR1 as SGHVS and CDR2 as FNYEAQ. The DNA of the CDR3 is TGTGCCAGCAGCGACAGGGGGAGGAACGAGCAGTACTTC. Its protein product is CASSDRGRNEQYF.

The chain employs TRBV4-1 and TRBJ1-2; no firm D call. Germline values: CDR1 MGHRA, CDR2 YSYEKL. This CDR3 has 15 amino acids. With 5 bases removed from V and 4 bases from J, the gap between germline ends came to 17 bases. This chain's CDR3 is CASSTPRGGGYGYTF. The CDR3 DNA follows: TGCGCCAGCAGCACCCCCCGGGGAGGAGGCTATGGCTACACCTTC.

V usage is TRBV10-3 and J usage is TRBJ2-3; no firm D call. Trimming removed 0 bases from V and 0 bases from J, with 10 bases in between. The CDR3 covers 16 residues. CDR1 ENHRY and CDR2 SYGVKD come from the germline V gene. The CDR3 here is CAISESSSASTDTQYF. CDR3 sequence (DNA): TGTGCCATCAGTGAGTCTAGCTCTGCTAGCACAGATACGCAGTATTTT.

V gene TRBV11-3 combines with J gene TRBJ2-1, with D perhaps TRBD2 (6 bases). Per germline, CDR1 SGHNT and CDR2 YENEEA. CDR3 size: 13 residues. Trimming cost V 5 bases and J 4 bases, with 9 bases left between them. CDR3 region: CASSHGGYNEQFF. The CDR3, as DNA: TGTGCCAGCAGCCACGGGGGTTACAATGAGCAGTTCTTC. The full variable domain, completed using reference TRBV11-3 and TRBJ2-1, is EAGVVQSPRYKIIEKKQPVAFWCNPISGHNTLYWYLQNLGQGPELLIRYENEEAVDDSQLPKDRFSAERLKGVDSTLKIQPAELGDSAVYLCASSHGGYNEQFFGPGTRLTVL.

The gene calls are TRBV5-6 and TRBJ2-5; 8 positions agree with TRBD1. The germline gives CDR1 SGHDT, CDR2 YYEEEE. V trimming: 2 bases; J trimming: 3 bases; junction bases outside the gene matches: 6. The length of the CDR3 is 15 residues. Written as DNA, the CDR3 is TGTGCCAGCAGCTTCGATTTACAGGGGGAAGAGACCCAGTACTTC. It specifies CASSFDLQGEETQYF. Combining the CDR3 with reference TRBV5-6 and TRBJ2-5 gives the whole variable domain DAGVTQSPTHLIKTRGQQVTLRCSPKSGHDTVSWYQQALGQGPQFIFQYYEEEERQRGNFPDRFSGHQFPNYSSELNVNALLLGDSALYLCASSFDLQGEETQYFGPGTRLLVL.

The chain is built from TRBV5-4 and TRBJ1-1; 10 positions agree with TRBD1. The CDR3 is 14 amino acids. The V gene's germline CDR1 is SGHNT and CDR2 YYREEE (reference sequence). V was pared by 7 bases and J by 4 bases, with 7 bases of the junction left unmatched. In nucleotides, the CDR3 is TGTGCCAGCGGTGGACAGGGGGGCGGCACTGAAGCTTTCTTT. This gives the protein CASGGQGGGTEAFF.

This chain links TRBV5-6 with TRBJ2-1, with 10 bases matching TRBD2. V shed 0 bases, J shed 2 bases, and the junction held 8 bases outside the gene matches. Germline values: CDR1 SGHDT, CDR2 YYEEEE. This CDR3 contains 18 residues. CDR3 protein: CASSLGILAGGAYNEQFF. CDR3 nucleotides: TGTGCCAGCAGCTTGGGGATTTTAGCGGGGGGCGCCTACAATGAGCAGTTCTTC.

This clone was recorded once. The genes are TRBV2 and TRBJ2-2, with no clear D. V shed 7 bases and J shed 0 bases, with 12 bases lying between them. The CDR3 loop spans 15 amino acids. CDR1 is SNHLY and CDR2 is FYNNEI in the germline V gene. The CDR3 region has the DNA TGTGCCAGCACCCCACGCGGCGCGAACACCGGGGAGCTGTTTTTT. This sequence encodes CASTPRGANTGELFF.

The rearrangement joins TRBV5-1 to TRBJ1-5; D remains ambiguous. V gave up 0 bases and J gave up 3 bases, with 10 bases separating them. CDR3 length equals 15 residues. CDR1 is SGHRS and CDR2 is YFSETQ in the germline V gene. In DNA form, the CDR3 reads TGCGCCAGCAGCTTGGAGGCGGGGAACAATCAGCCCCAGCATTTT. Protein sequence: CASSLEAGNNQPQHF.